The rows below give T cell receptor beta chains drawn from one sample of a study of cytomegalovirus exposure and HLA in healthy donors. Profiled with immunoSEQ multiplex PCR; TCRdb holds only in-frame clones, not every one. The profile shows approximately 120,000 clones, less than 70% of them singletons. The specimen sequenced was PBMCs. These receptors were collected from a woman in her sixties or seventies in good health and CMV-seropositive. CDR3s include the opening cysteine and the closing phenylalanine or tryptophan. Fields, in order: J gene, V gene, D gene, clone size, CDR3 protein, CDR3 DNA. A D gene is named only where the DNA matches it firmly. Clone size appears in some rows only: once, few, many, or a class for an expanded clone.

TRBJ2-2 | TRBV6-6 | TRBD1 | . | CASVPEGAYTGELFF | TGTGCCAGCGTCCCCGAGGGGGCTTATACCGGGGAGCTGTTTTTT
TRBJ1-2 | TRBV12-5 | . | . | CASGLPDGQGRVYGYTF | TGTGCTAGTGGTTTGCCAGACGGGCAGGGAAGAGTCTATGGCTACACCTTC
TRBJ2-5 | TRBV20-1 | . | . | CSARRETQYF | TGCAGTGCTAGGAGAGAGACCCAGTACTTC
TRBJ2-3 | TRBV9 | . | . | CASSESGFSTDTQYF | TGTGCCAGCAGCGAGTCGGGGTTTAGCACAGATACGCAGTATTTT
TRBJ2-5 | TRBV5-1 | TRBD2 | . | CASSLALAGPIQETQYF | TGCGCCAGCAGCTTGGCGCTAGCGGGGCCCATTCAGGAGACCCAGTACTTC
TRBJ2-7 | TRBV7-9 | TRBD1 | . | CASSLGQGAYEQYF | TGTGCCAGCAGCTTAGGACAGGGGGCCTACGAGCAGTACTTC
TRBJ1-4 | TRBV7-8 | . | few | CASSANRANFEKLFF | TGTGCCAGCAGCGCCAACAGGGCCAATTTCGAAAAACTGTTTTTT
TRBJ2-2 | TRBV9 | . | . | CASSVESGIATGELFF | TGTGCCAGCAGCGTAGAGTCAGGGATTGCGACCGGGGAGCTGTTTTTT
TRBJ2-3 | TRBV12-5 | . | few | CASGFEVGADTQYF | TGTGCTAGTGGTTTTGAGGTCGGTGCAGATACGCAGTATTTT
TRBJ1-6 | TRBV10-3 | TRBD1 | . | CAIRPTGQGSPLHF | TGTGCCATCAGGCCCACGGGACAGGGTTCACCCCTCCACTTT
TRBJ2-5 | TRBV19 | . | . | CASSATGSGETQYF | TGTGCCAGTAGTGCAACAGGGTCGGGAGAGACCCAGTACTTC
TRBJ1-1 | TRBV9 | TRBD1 | . | CASSLGQGSTEAFF | TGTGCCAGCAGCTTGGGACAGGGGTCCACTGAAGCTTTCTTT
TRBJ2-1 | TRBV4-3 | TRBD1 | few | CASSQGTGPLDEQFF | TGCGCCAGCAGCCAAGGGACAGGACCTTTAGATGAGCAGTTCTTC
TRBJ2-1 | TRBV4-1 | . | . | CASSQTGETYNEQFF | TGCGCCAGCAGCCAGACGGGGGAGACCTACAATGAGCAGTTCTTC
TRBJ2-7 | TRBV6-5 | TRBD2 | few | CASSLTSGGHYEQYF | TGTGCCAGCAGCTTAACTAGCGGGGGCCACTACGAGCAGTACTTC
TRBJ2-2 | TRBV27 | TRBD2 | . | CASSFTSGGPNGELFF | TGTGCCAGCAGTTTTACTAGCGGGGGGCCCAACGGGGAGCTGTTTTTT
TRBJ2-7 | TRBV7-6 | TRBD2 | . | CASSIAGGSYEQYF | TGTGCCAGCAGCATAGCGGGGGGGTCCTACGAGCAGTACTTC
TRBJ1-3 | TRBV6-5 | . | . | CASSSITAGGNTIYF | TGTGCCAGCAGTTCCATCACGGCGGGCGGAAACACCATATATTTT
TRBJ1-2 | TRBV19 | . | . | CASSNQGPNYGYTF | TGTGCCAGTAGTAATCAGGGCCCAAACTATGGCTACACCTTC
TRBJ2-7 | TRBV10-2 | TRBD1 | . | CASIERQGHEEHEQYF | TGCGCCAGCATTGAGAGACAGGGGCACGAGGAACACGAGCAGTACTTC
TRBJ2-3 | TRBV5-1 | . | few | CASILAPGTDTQYF | TGCGCCAGCATATTAGCTCCGGGGACAGATACGCAGTATTTT
TRBJ2-5 | TRBV5-1 | TRBD1 | . | CASGEQGEETQYF | TGCGCCAGCGGTGAGCAGGGGGAAGAGACCCAGTACTTC
TRBJ1-1 | TRBV6-5 | . | . | CASLGRGEVTEAFF | TGTGCCAGTCTAGGCAGGGGCGAGGTCACTGAAGCTTTCTTT
TRBJ1-5 | TRBV5-8 | . | . | CASSLRGHDNQPQHF | TGTGCCAGCAGCTTACGGGGACACGACAATCAGCCCCAGCATTTT
TRBJ1-1 | TRBV5-1 | TRBD1 | . | CASGEDRELTEAFF | TGCGCCAGCGGTGAAGACAGGGAGTTGACTGAAGCTTTCTTT
TRBJ2-7 | TRBV9 | . | . | CASSGLGYEQYF | TGTGCCAGCAGCGGGCTCGGGTACGAGCAGTACTTC
TRBJ1-1 | TRBV5-1 | . | . | CASSLAGNRAEAFF | TGCGCCAGCAGCTTGGCAGGGAACCGGGCTGAAGCTTTCTTT
TRBJ2-3 | TRBV13 | TRBD2 | few | CASSLTSGGAVETDTQYF | TGTGCCAGCAGCCTGACTAGCGGGGGGGCCGTGGAGACAGATACGCAGTATTTT
TRBJ1-1 | TRBV10-3 | . | . | CATSRTDTEAFF | TGTGCCACCTCTAGGACAGACACTGAAGCTTTCTTT
TRBJ1-6 | TRBV27 | . | . | CASSPGVRVNSPLHF | TGTGCCAGCAGTCCAGGGGTTAGGGTAAATTCACCCCTCCACTTT
TRBJ1-4 | TRBV27 | . | . | CASKNGQFGEKLFF | TGTGCCAGCAAAAACGGACAATTCGGTGAAAAACTGTTTTTT
TRBJ2-7 | TRBV29-1 | TRBD1 | . | CSVIRQGTTYEQYF | TGCAGCGTCATCCGACAGGGGACCACCTACGAGCAGTACTTC
TRBJ2-7 | TRBV5-5 | TRBD1 | few | CASSLEGAGPYEQYF | TGTGCCAGCAGCTTGGAGGGGGCAGGGCCCTACGAGCAGTACTTC
TRBJ1-2 | TRBV2 | TRBD1 | . | CASGTGVGYTF | TGTGCCAGCGGGACAGGGGTGGGCTACACCTTC
TRBJ1-3 | TRBV11-1 | TRBD1 | . | CASSLVGTGGANSGNTIYF | TGTGCCAGCAGCTTAGTTGGTACAGGGGGCGCAAACTCTGGAAACACCATATATTTT
TRBJ2-5 | TRBV9 | TRBD1 | once | CASSVERGPGEETQYF | TGTGCCAGCAGCGTAGAGAGGGGGCCAGGGGAGGAGACCCAGTACTTC
TRBJ1-5 | TRBV6-1 | . | many | CASSPSSSGNQPQHF | TGTGCCAGCAGTCCCTCCTCGTCGGGGAATCAGCCCCAGCATTTT
TRBJ2-1 | TRBV6-1 | TRBD1 | . | CASSPRDRGNNEQFF | TGTGCCAGCAGTCCCCGGGACAGGGGTAACAATGAGCAGTTCTTC
TRBJ2-7 | TRBV30 | . | . | CALHRAYEQYF | TGTGCCCTACACAGGGCGTACGAGCAGTACTTC
TRBJ1-2 | TRBV7-2 | . | . | CASSQNNYGYTF | TGTGCCAGCAGCCAAAATAACTATGGCTACACCTTC
TRBJ1-1 | TRBV29-1 | . | . | CSALGQRNTEAFF | TGCAGCGCCCTAGGACAGAGGAACACTGAAGCTTTCTTT
TRBJ1-1 | TRBV30 | . | . | CAWSIVLMNTEAFF | TGTGCCTGGAGTATCGTATTAATGAACACTGAAGCTTTCTTT
TRBJ1-3 | TRBV5-1 | TRBD1 | . | CASKETGTGNTIYF | TGCGCCAGCAAAGAGACAGGGACCGGAAACACCATATATTTT
TRBJ1-4 | TRBV2 | . | . | CASSNTATNEKLFF | TGTGCCAGCAGTAACACAGCAACTAATGAAAAACTGTTTTTT
TRBJ2-7 | TRBV7-6 | . | . | CASSLAQYEQYF | TGTGCCAGCAGCTTAGCGCAGTACGAGCAGTACTTC
TRBJ2-3 | TRBV10-3 | TRBD2 | . | CAISTRLAGGDTQYF | TGTGCCATCAGTACAAGACTAGCGGGGGGTGATACGCAGTATTTT
TRBJ1-1 | TRBV7-3 | . | . | CASSPTPNTEAFF | TGTGCCAGCAGCCCGACTCCGAACACTGAAGCTTTCTTT
TRBJ2-5 | TRBV10-3 | TRBD2 | once | CAISEIAGGAQETQYF | TGTGCCATCAGTGAGATAGCGGGGGGGGCGCAAGAGACCCAGTACTTC
TRBJ2-7 | TRBV30 | TRBD1 | . | CAWSPPDRDIHEQYF | TGTGCCTGGAGTCCGCCGGACAGGGATATCCACGAGCAGTACTTC
TRBJ1-2 | TRBV4-2 | TRBD1 | . | CASSQDGQGGSGYTF | TGTGCCAGCAGCCAGGATGGACAGGGTGGTAGTGGCTACACCTTC
TRBJ2-1 | TRBV7-2 | TRBD1 | . | CASSLDRGGSFF | TGTGCCAGCAGCCTCGACAGGGGTGGTTCGTTCTTC
TRBJ1-2 | TRBV29-1 | . | once | CSVDSANYGYTF | TGCAGCGTTGACTCGGCTAACTATGGCTACACCTTC
TRBJ1-2 | TRBV7-2 | . | . | CASSREGRGLGYTF | TGTGCCAGCTCCAGAGAGGGGCGGGGGCTAGGCTACACCTTC